This T cell receptor beta chain emerged from a study of beta chain features in type 1 diabetes. Points from the study as a whole: Shortening that was moderate but significant affected the TCRB CDR3s of Type 1 diabetes patients in all four CD4+ subsets. Fewer junction insertions and more nucleotide deletions appeared in type 1 diabetes patients.

Germline V gene sequence: CDR1 SGDLS, CDR2 YYNGEE. The CDR3 spans 14 residues. V dropped 4 bases and J dropped 3; count of bases not matched to a gene: 3. Isolated RNA was reverse transcribed in full, so expressed TCRB transcripts were sequenced. Assay used: immunoSEQ multiplex PCR; TCRdb lists only in-frame clones, some missing. This table has under 300,000 clones, 16% appearing once. This clone has only a few counts. Its antigen is not identified. The rearrangement links TRBV9 to TRBJ2-2, with 7 bases aligning to TRBD1. This clonotype was sampled from a man aged 25 to 45 with type 1 diabetes. The sample comprised naive CD4+ T cells from blood. Here the CDR3 DNA reads TGTGCCAGCAGCCGCGACAGGGACACCGGGGAGCTGTTTTTT. As protein: CASSRDRDTGELFF.